The 7 T cell receptor beta chains listed next were all sequenced from one sample in a study of CD8+CD57+ T cells in acquired aplastic anemia. Patients who underwent sequencing had shown CD8+CD57+ cell expansion by flow cytometry. It was genomic DNA that served as the template for profiling TCR beta VDJ and CDR3. Each CDR3 protein gets one entry after TCRdb re-called the reads with MiXCR. The top ten hold 9.5% to 15% of the sample, which has over 150,000 distinct CDR3 sequences, 52% seen once. The sample taken for sequencing was sorted CD4+, CD8+, or CD8+CD57+ T cells (not recorded which) from PBMCs. The origin of the receptors is a human donor with aplastic anemia.

The chain links TRBV9 to TRBJ2-7, with 9 bases matching TRBD1. Germline V CDR1 and CDR2: SGDLS, YYNGEE. The CDR3 runs to 14 residues. V lost 3 bases to trimming and J lost 5 bases; unmatched junction nucleotides: 6. The CDR3 protein is CASSGWTGEDEQYV. CDR3 DNA: TGTGCCAGCAGCGGTTGGACAGGGGAGGACGAGCAGTACGTC.

This clonotype was detected ten times or more. J is TRBJ1-1 and V is TRBV5-1, with TRBD1 identical over 9 bases. V lost 0 bases to trimming and J lost 4 bases; unmatched junction nucleotides: 1. Germline V gives CDR1 SGHRS, CDR2 YFSETQ. The CDR3 is 14 residues long. The CDR3 nucleotides read TGCGCCAGCAGCTTGGCGACAGGGGGCACTGAAGCTTTCTTT. It yields the protein CASSLATGGTEAFF. The complete variable domain, with remaining parts taken from reference TRBV5-1 and TRBJ1-1, reads KAGVTQTPRYLIKTRGQQVTLSCSPISGHRSVSWYQQTPGQGLQFLFEYFSETQRNKGNFPGRFSGRQFSNSRSEMNVSTLELGDSALYLCASSLATGGTEAFFGQGTRLTVV.

V is TRBV6-5 and J is TRBJ2-2, with 15 positions matching TRBD2. CDR1 and CDR2 from the germline V gene are MNHEY and SVGAGI. Trimming at V came to 2 bases and at J to 5 bases, leaving 6 bases not matched to a gene. This CDR3 comprises 18 residues. CDR3: CASSYRTSGGARTGELFF. The CDR3 nucleotides read TGTGCCAGCAGTTACCGGACTAGCGGGGGGGCGAGGACCGGGGAGCTGTTTTTT.

This clonotype was found many times. This sequence joins TRBV15 and TRBJ2-2; perhaps TRBD2 as D (6 bases). There are 15 residues in the CDR3. Germline V gene sequence: CDR1 LNHNV, CDR2 YYDKDF (reference sequence). Trimming stripped 5 bases from V and 0 bases from J, with 10 bases between. This CDR3 is CATSQGLSNTGELFF. The CDR3, as DNA: TGTGCCACCAGCCAGGGACTCTCGAACACCGGGGAGCTGTTTTTT.

V usage is TRBV11-2 and J usage is TRBJ2-7; D is unresolved. CDR3 size: 11 residues. Between the trimmed V and J ends, which lost 4 bases and 6 bases, there was a span of 7 bases. The V gene's germline CDR1 is SGHAT and CDR2 FQNNGV. CDR3: CASSSTGEQYF. Written as DNA, the CDR3 is TGTGCCAGCAGCTCCACGGGCGAGCAGTACTTC.

This clonotype came up many times. The chain couples TRBV12-3 or TRBV12-4 to TRBJ1-1; possibly TRBD1 for D (6 bases). The ends were cut back, 5 bases at V and 2 bases at J, with 18 bases in the middle. This CDR3 is 16 amino acids long. DNA for the CDR3: TGTGCCAGCAGTCCTCAAACTGGACAGATAAACACTGAAGCTTTCTTT. Protein: CASSPQTGQINTEAFF.

This clonotype was counted many times. For the CDR3, the DNA is TGTGCCAGCAGTGCAGGGGATAACTATGGCTACACCTTC. It encodes CASSAGDNYGYTF. The gene calls are TRBV5-5 and TRBJ1-2; possible D gene TRBD1, 6 bases. V was shortened by 5 bases and J by 1 base, with 9 bases between the two germline ends. CDR3 size: 13 residues. Germline CDR1 SGHKS, CDR2 YYEKEE (reference sequence).